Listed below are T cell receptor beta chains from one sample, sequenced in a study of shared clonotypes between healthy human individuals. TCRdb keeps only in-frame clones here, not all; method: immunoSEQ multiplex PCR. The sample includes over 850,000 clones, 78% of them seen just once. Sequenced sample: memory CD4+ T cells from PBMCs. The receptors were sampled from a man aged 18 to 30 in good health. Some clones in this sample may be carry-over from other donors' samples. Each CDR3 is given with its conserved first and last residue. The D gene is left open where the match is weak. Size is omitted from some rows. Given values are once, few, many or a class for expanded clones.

CDR3: CASTPGGFEKLFF
DNA: TGTGCCAGCACCCCGGGGGGCTTTGAAAAACTGTTTTTT
D: NA
J: TRBJ1-4
V: TRBV28
size: many

CDR3: CASSLGLLAASGELFF
DNA: TGTGCCAGCAGCTTAGGCCTGCTAGCGGCGTCCGGGGAGCTGTTTTTT
D: TRBD2
J: TRBJ2-2
V: TRBV7-8
size: NA

CDR3: CASSLWTGQETQYF
DNA: TGTGCCAGCAGTCTGTGGACAGGCCAAGAGACCCAGTACTTC
D: TRBD1
J: TRBJ2-5
V: TRBV28
size: NA

CDR3: CASSGLAGGQPQHF
DNA: TGTGCCAGCAGTGGCCTGGCCGGCGGTCAGCCCCAGCATTTT
D: NA
J: TRBJ1-5
V: TRBV6-1
size: NA

CDR3: CASSQERFGLNKNIQYF
DNA: TGTGCCAGCAGCCAAGAACGGTTCGGTCTCAACAAAAACATTCAGTACTTC
D: NA
J: TRBJ2-4
V: TRBV4-2
size: NA

CDR3: CASSSPLGSTDTQYF
DNA: TGCGCCAGCAGCTCCCCACTAGGCAGCACAGATACGCAGTATTTT
D: NA
J: TRBJ2-3
V: TRBV5-1
size: NA

CDR3: CASSVRQGPNTEAFF
DNA: TGTGCCAGCAGTGTTAGACAGGGTCCGAACACTGAAGCTTTCTTT
D: TRBD1
J: TRBJ1-1
V: TRBV6-1
size: NA

CDR3: CASSQGTSGTYEQYF
DNA: TGCGCCAGCAGCCAAGGGACTAGCGGCACCTACGAGCAGTACTTC
D: TRBD2
J: TRBJ2-7
V: TRBV4-3
size: few

CDR3: CASLPKGDLNQPQHF
DNA: TGTGCCAGCCTCCCAAAAGGAGACCTCAATCAGCCCCAGCATTTT
D: NA
J: TRBJ1-5
V: TRBV19
size: NA

CDR3: CASSLVNTVGAGPEAFF
DNA: TGTGCCAGCAGTTTAGTTAATACGGTAGGGGCGGGCCCGGAAGCTTTCTTT
D: NA
J: TRBJ1-1
V: TRBV28
size: NA

CDR3: CASSIRTEGHEQYF
DNA: TGTGCCAGCAGCATTAGGACAGAAGGCCACGAGCAGTACTTC
D: NA
J: TRBJ2-7
V: TRBV21-1
size: once

CDR3: CASSSSTYEQYF
DNA: TGCGCCAGCAGCTCCTCCACCTACGAGCAGTACTTC
D: NA
J: TRBJ2-7
V: TRBV5-1
size: NA

CDR3: CACRKGRGEQYF
DNA: TGTGCCTGCCGTAAGGGTAGGGGCGAGCAGTACTTC
D: NA
J: TRBJ2-7
V: TRBV30
size: few

CDR3: CASSQEWTAMNTEAFF
DNA: TGTGCCAGCAGCCAAGAATGGACAGCGATGAACACTGAAGCTTTCTTT
D: NA
J: TRBJ1-1
V: TRBV14
size: NA